This TCR beta chain was recovered during a study of T cell responses to AZD1222 COVID-19 vaccine. Libraries were prepared by immunoSEQ multiplex PCR; TCRdb keeps only in-frame clonotypes and omits some of them. The repertoire has some 110,000 clones, roughly 82% of them found once; the top ten carry 5%. This TCR came from an adult in good health. The sequences come from peripheral blood, collected on day 0 of AZD1222 vaccination.

The CDR3 reads CASSLAPGGIGYEQYF. The CDR3 DNA sequence: TGTGCCAGCAGCTTAGCCCCAGGTGGGATTGGGTACGAGCAGTACTTC. This chain links TRBV7-2 with TRBJ2-7; unclear D gene. The length of the CDR3 is 16 residues. V was clipped by 0 bases and J by 4 bases, with 16 bases between them. CDR1 SGHTA and CDR2 FQGNSA come from the germline V gene. Full variable domain (remainder filled in from reference TRBV7-2 and TRBJ2-7): GAGVSQSPSNKVTEKGKDVELRCDPISGHTALYWYRQSLGQGLEFLIYFQGNSAPDKSGLPSDRFSAERTGGSVSTLTIQRTQQEDSAVYLCASSLAPGGIGYEQYFGPGTRLTVT.